What follows are 31 T cell receptor beta chains derived from one specimen sequenced in a study of blood T cell repertoires in COVID-19. Measured with immunoSEQ multiplex PCR; TCRdb has only the in-frame clones, and not every one. The sample lists 150,000 or so clones, roughly 80% seen once, with more than 7% in the top ten. Input material: peripheral blood. The receptors originated from a human donor with acute or convalescent COVID-19. The donor label of this sample is uncertain.

The chain couples TRBV6-5 to TRBJ1-4, with D unresolved. The germline CDR1 and CDR2 sequences are MNHEY and SVGAGI. The CDR3 extends over 14 amino acids. The V end was cut by 2 bases, the J end by 4 bases, with 8 bases between. The DNA for the CDR3 is TGTGCCAGCAGTTACGGAGGGAATAATGAAAAACTGTTTTTT. Its protein is CASSYGGNNEKLFF.

This clone has a single count. The rearrangement joins TRBV29-1 to TRBJ2-1; D uncertain. This CDR3 contains 10 residues. In germline, CDR1 is SQVTM, CDR2 ANQGSEA. Trimming took 5 bases from V and 9 from J, leaving 8 bases between them. CDR3: CSVLVSEQFF. The CDR3 nucleotides are TGCAGCGTTCTCGTTAGTGAGCAGTTCTTC.

The gene calls are TRBV9 and TRBJ1-2; the D gene is possibly TRBD1 (6 bases). From germline, CDR1 is SGDLS and CDR2 YYNGEE. This CDR3 has 14 residues. Trimming removed 4 bases from V and 0 bases from J, with 10 bases in between. DNA for the CDR3: TGTGCCAGCAGCCCCGGGGGGCCTAACTATGGCTACACCTTC. This translates into CASSPGGPNYGYTF.

There are many counts of this clone. The chain uses TRBV6-5 and TRBJ2-2; D unclear. Germline V gene lookup returns CDR1 MNHEY and CDR2 SVGAGI. CDR3 length: 14 residues. The V end was cut by 2 bases, the J end by 3 bases, with 7 bases between. CDR3 sequence (DNA): TGTGCCAGCAGTTACCAGTCAGACACCGGGGAGCTGTTTTTT. Protein product: CASSYQSDTGELFF.

This clone was seen just once. The J gene is TRBJ1-2, the V gene TRBV2, with TRBD1 as a possible D gene (5 bases). This CDR3 has 14 amino acids. Germline assignment: CDR1 SNHLY and CDR2 FYNNEI. V gave up 2 bases and J gave up 5 bases, with 12 bases separating them. The CDR3 bases are TGTGCCAGCAGTGAATCGACAGATGGGTATGGCTACACCTTC. Its protein is CASSESTDGYGYTF.

The chain carries TRBV9 and TRBJ2-6, with a weak D call TRBD1 (7 bases). Looked up from germline, CDR1 is SGDLS and CDR2 is YYNGEE. The V and J ends lost 3 bases and 3 bases respectively, with 10 bases between them. CDR3 size: 15 residues. CDR3 nucleotide sequence: TGTGCCAGCAGCGGGAGGGGGCTTGGGGCCAACGTCCTGACTTTC. Translating gives CASSGRGLGANVLTF.

The chain recombines TRBV6-6 with TRBJ1-3; a weak D match, TRBD1 (5 bases). Trimming shortened V by 4 bases and J by 0 bases, and 10 bases separated the two germline ends. Germline V gene sequence: CDR1 MNHNY, CDR2 SVGAGI (reference sequence). The CDR3 is 15 amino acids. This CDR3 reads CASSSWGGSGNTIYF. The CDR3 region has the DNA TGTGCCAGCAGTTCCTGGGGGGGCTCTGGAAACACCATATATTTT.

The chain links TRBV15 to TRBJ1-1, with D hard to call. The V end was cut by 4 bases, the J end by 4 bases, with 16 bases between. Germline V gives CDR1 LNHNV, CDR2 YYDKDF (reference sequence). The CDR3 totals 15 residues. The CDR3 nucleotides read TGTGCCACCAGCACCTCTCTTCCACAGACCACTGAAGCTTTCTTT. Amino acid sequence: CATSTSLPQTTEAFF.

The chain recombines TRBV7-3 with TRBJ1-1; D remains ambiguous. Germline V lookup: CDR1 SGHTA, CDR2 FQGTGA. The CDR3 totals 13 residues. The V end was cut by 3 bases, the J end by 1 base, with 6 bases between. The CDR3 loop is CASSFAGNTEAFF. The CDR3, as DNA: TGTGCCAGCAGCTTTGCCGGGAACACTGAAGCTTTCTTT.

The rearrangement links TRBV24-1 to TRBJ2-1; 10 positions match TRBD1. CDR1 KGHDR and CDR2 SFDVKD come from the germline V gene. J gave up 9 bases and V 5 bases, and 6 bases lay outside the gene matches. This CDR3 contains 14 residues. CDR3 residues: CATSGTTGGGEQFF. The CDR3 nucleotides are TGTGCCACCAGTGGCACGACAGGGGGCGGTGAGCAGTTCTTC.

This clone was observed a single time. This chain joins TRBV11-2 and TRBJ2-3; D is perhaps TRBD2 (6 bases). Germline V lookup: CDR1 SGHAT, CDR2 FQNNGV. V was pared by 4 bases and J by 6 bases, with 14 bases between. The CDR3 runs to 14 residues. CDR3 nucleotide sequence: TGTGCCAGCAGCTCCGGGGGTGCCAGGGATACGCAGTATTTT. It encodes CASSSGGARDTQYF.

In this sample, this clone turned up once. The genes are TRBV18 and TRBJ1-6; D call uncertain. CDR1 KGHSH and CDR2 LQKENI come from the germline V gene. The V end lost 2 bases, the J end lost 0 bases, and 11 bases lay between the germline ends. The CDR3 is 17 residues long. DNA of the CDR3: TGTGCCAGCTCACCAATCCCGTTTAGCTCCTATAATTCACCCCTCCACTTT. This sequence encodes CASSPIPFSSYNSPLHF.

V gene TRBV5-5 combines with J gene TRBJ2-7; no clear D. This CDR3 has 14 amino acids. From germline, CDR1 is SGHKS and CDR2 YYEKEE (reference sequence). V dropped 2 bases and J dropped 1 base, with 10 bases sitting between them. The CDR3 spells CASSFTGGSYEQYF. The CDR3 bases are TGTGCCAGCAGCTTTACCGGCGGTTCCTACGAGCAGTACTTC.

The chain joins TRBV12-5 to TRBJ2-1; D may be TRBD2 (8 bases). Germline CDR1 and CDR2: LGHNT and FRNRAP. Trimming took 6 bases from V and 2 from J, leaving 14 bases between them. There are 15 residues in the CDR3. The CDR3 sequence: CASGREGAPYNEQFF. CDR3 nucleotide sequence: TGTGCTAGTGGCCGGGAGGGGGCCCCCTACAATGAGCAGTTCTTC.

The rearrangement links TRBV5-1 to TRBJ1-6, with D uncertain. The V gene lost 5 bases and the J gene lost 8 bases, with 11 bases spanning the gap. There are 13 residues in the CDR3. Germline V CDR1 and CDR2: SGHRS, YFSETQ. CDR3 in amino acids: CASSSGGDSPLHF. The CDR3 region has the DNA TGCGCCAGCAGTTCAGGCGGGGATTCACCCCTCCACTTT. Drawing the rest from reference TRBV5-1 and TRBJ1-6, the complete variable domain is KAGVTQTPRYLIKTRGQQVTLSCSPISGHRSVSWYQQTPGQGLQFLFEYFSETQRNKGNFPGRFSGRQFSNSRSEMNVSTLELGDSALYLCASSSGGDSPLHFGNGTRLTVT.

The chain links TRBV6-4 to TRBJ2-1, with 9 bases lining up with TRBD2. V lost 6 bases, J lost 10 bases, and 13 bases stayed unmatched. CDR3 size: 15 residues. The germline V gene has CDR1 MRHNA and CDR2 SNTAGT. The CDR3 nucleotides read TGTGCCAGCAGCATTGAGCGGGGGGCCCAAGGGGAGCAGTTCTTC. It codes for CASSIERGAQGEQFF.

The chain couples TRBV2 to TRBJ1-3; TRBD1 might be the D (5 bases). Germline values: CDR1 SNHLY, CDR2 FYNNEI. Trimming pared 7 bases from V and 1 base from J, leaving 11 bases between. The CDR3 spans 14 residues. The CDR3 DNA follows: TGTGCCAGCACCCGACAGCTATCTGGAAACACCATATATTTT. Translation gives CASTRQLSGNTIYF.

The chain links TRBV30 to TRBJ2-3; TRBD1 is a possible D gene (6 bases). The CDR3 runs to 15 residues. Deletions cut 1 base from V and 4 bases from J, with 15 bases between. Germline CDR1 reads GTSNPN; CDR2 reads SVGIG (reference sequence). CDR3 coding DNA: TGTGCCTGGAGTGAGGGTCAGGGGATTCCAGATACGCAGTATTTT. Amino acid sequence: CAWSEGQGIPDTQYF.

This clone was seen more than once but under ten times. V gene TRBV29-1 combines with J gene TRBJ1-2; D is perhaps TRBD1 (5 bases). Per germline, CDR1 SQVTM and CDR2 ANQGSEA. CDR3 length: 12 amino acids. V lost 7 bases and J 8 bases, leaving 17 bases between the germline ends. CDR3 loop: CSAKGVSWGYTF. The CDR3 nucleotides are TGCAGCGCCAAAGGGGTTTCTTGGGGCTACACCTTC.

This clone has a handful of counts. The J gene is TRBJ2-3, the V gene TRBV29-1; weak D call: TRBD1 (6 bases). In germline, CDR1 is SQVTM, CDR2 ANQGSEA. V was trimmed by 6 bases and J by 3 bases, leaving 19 bases between them. This CDR3 has 15 amino acids. The DNA of the CDR3 is TGCAGCGTCTGGTTGGGAGAGGGGGAGACAGATACGCAGTATTTT. Translation: CSVWLGEGETDTQYF.

The J gene is TRBJ1-1, the V gene TRBV7-3; tentatively, D is TRBD1 (5 bases). CDR1 is SGHTA and CDR2 is FQGTGA in the germline V gene. The CDR3 totals 13 residues. V was cut by 6 bases and J by 4 bases, with 12 bases left in between. The CDR3 sequence is CASRLTGGTEAFF. The DNA for the CDR3 is TGTGCCAGCAGATTGACGGGGGGCACTGAAGCTTTCTTT.

The V and J genes are TRBV15 and TRBJ2-7, with D tentatively TRBD1 (5 bases). CDR1 is LNHNV and CDR2 is YYDKDF in the germline V gene (reference sequence). The germline V and J ends were trimmed by 5 bases and 7 bases, with 12 bases remaining between them. The CDR3 covers 12 residues. This CDR3 reads CATSASKGEQYV. The CDR3 DNA is TGTGCCACCAGCGCATCGAAGGGGGAGCAGTACGTC.

The chain employs TRBV19 and TRBJ1-2; D gene unclear. CDR3 length: 17 residues. With 10 bases removed from V and 4 bases from J, the gap between germline ends came to 28 bases. From germline, CDR1 is LNHDA and CDR2 SQIVND (reference sequence). CDR3 protein: CATSMSNAQSLFYGYTF. The DNA of the CDR3 is TGTGCCACTTCAATGTCAAACGCCCAGTCCCTTTTCTATGGCTACACCTTC. The full variable domain, with the rest looked up from reference TRBV19 and TRBJ1-2, is DGGITQSPKYLFRKEGQNVTLSCEQNLNHDAMYWYRQDPGQGLRLIYYSQIVNDFQKGDIAEGYSVSREKKESFPLTVTSAQKNPTAFYLCATSMSNAQSLFYGYTFGSGTRLTVV.

This chain uses TRBV9 with TRBJ1-1; 9 nucleotides align to TRBD1. With 3 bases clipped from V and 5 bases from J, the junction kept 8 bases outside the gene matches. Germline CDR1 reads SGDLS; CDR2 reads YYNGEE. The CDR3 is made up of 15 amino acids. Here the CDR3 reads CASSGGGQGGTEAFF. CDR3 DNA sequence: TGTGCCAGCAGCGGAGGGGGACAGGGCGGAACTGAAGCTTTCTTT.

The V gene is TRBV6-4, the J gene TRBJ2-2, with TRBD2 matching 10 bases. V lost 6 bases and J lost 5; bases outside the gene matches: 6. The CDR3 is made up of 15 amino acids. Germline CDR1 reads MRHNA; CDR2 reads SNTAGT. This chain's CDR3 is CASSSGLARTGELFF. The CDR3 DNA is TGTGCCAGCAGCTCGGGACTAGCGAGAACCGGGGAGCTGTTTTTT.

The CDR3 reads CASSLGSAAGANVLTF. The CDR3 coding sequence is TGCGCCAGCAGCTTGGGTTCGGCGGCCGGGGCCAACGTCCTGACTTTC. The chain has TRBV5-1 and TRBJ2-6; no reliable D call. Germline loops: CDR1 SGHRS, CDR2 YFSETQ. Between the trimmed V and J ends, which lost 0 bases and 4 bases, there was a span of 11 bases. The CDR3 length is 16 residues.

This sequence joins TRBV3-1 (or the pseudogene TRBV3-2) and TRBJ1-4; TRBD1 aligns across 7 bases. CDR1 and CDR2 from the germline V gene are LGHDT and YNNKEL (reference sequence). J gave up 0 bases and V 5 bases, and 6 bases lay outside the gene matches. This CDR3 comprises 16 residues. The CDR3 sequence: CASSFGQVATNEKLFF. In DNA, the CDR3 is TGTGCCAGCAGCTTCGGACAGGTAGCAACTAATGAAAAACTGTTTTTT.

V and J are TRBV7-8 and TRBJ2-2; tentatively, D is TRBD2 (6 bases). Trimming pared 5 bases from V and 1 base from J, leaving 14 bases between. There are 16 residues in the CDR3. CDR1 and CDR2 (germline): SGHVS, FQNEAQ. The CDR3 spells CASSTRDFLNTGELFF. The CDR3 DNA is TGTGCCAGCAGCACCAGGGACTTCTTGAACACCGGGGAGCTGTTTTTT.

This chain joins TRBV6-5 and TRBJ1-1; D call uncertain. The CDR3 has 14 residues. V lost 0 bases and J 5 bases, leaving 10 bases between the germline ends. Germline V gene lookup returns CDR1 MNHEY and CDR2 SVGAGI. The CDR3 region is CASSYSGRNTEAFF. The CDR3 DNA is TGTGCCAGCAGTTACTCGGGCCGGAATACTGAAGCTTTCTTT.

J is TRBJ2-2 and V is TRBV7-9; TRBD2 matches 11 bases. Germline-derived CDR1 and CDR2 are SEHNR and FQNEAQ (reference sequence). With V trimmed by 2 bases and J by 5 bases, 1 base remained unmatched. This CDR3 contains 15 residues. CDR3 in amino acids: CASSLTSGGTGELFF. CDR3 sequence (DNA): TGTGCCAGCAGCTTAACTAGCGGGGGAACCGGGGAGCTGTTTTTT.

This sequence joins TRBV24-1 and TRBJ2-2; D is unresolved. CDR1 is KGHDR and CDR2 is SFDVKD in the germline V gene. Trimming stripped 3 bases from V and 1 base from J, with 8 bases between. The CDR3 consists of 15 residues. The CDR3 reads CATSDDTLNTGELFF. The CDR3 bases are TGTGCCACCAGTGATGACACCCTGAACACCGGGGAGCTGTTTTTT.